This record covers a single T cell receptor beta chain. Only a few counts were recorded for this clonotype. Its binding antigen is unknown. No base-level quality is on record; no much larger clone is a single base apart. The source of the sample is a study of T-cell reconstitution after alpha-beta-depleted transplantation in children (dated by TCRdb to 2016 to 2017). Looking at the study overall: Using TCR repertoire profiling, the study followed T-cell immune reconstitution in a quantitative way in children after TCRalphabeta/CD19-depleted allogeneic hematopoietic cell transplantation.

Based on the germline V gene (reference sequence), the CDR1 and CDR2 sequences are GTSNPN and SVGIG. Taken from cysteine to phenylalanine, the CDR3 has 16 residues. The DNA shown is the 48-base CDR3, in frame from base 1. The junction carries 17 bases between V and J, which are trimmed by 0 bases and 5 bases respectively. Library generation was performed with PCR. The listed sequencing device is Illumina HiSeq 2500. Molecular barcoding was employed in the preparation of TCR libraries, with unique molecular identifiers being used to normalize TCRbeta repertoire quantification. Clones were called with MiXCR by TCRdb after fastp trimmed the public reads at Q25, and only in-frame beta chains were retained. Each CDR3 protein appears once, grouped with its most common genes and DNA. This sample comprises 450,000 to 600,000 distinct CDR3 sequences, 30% to 35% of them detected only once. The ten largest clones represent 2.4% of the sample.

The sequence was collected from a human donor who donated a stem cell graft to a child with aplastic anemia. Here the sequenced sample was PBMCs from the stem cell graft donor, taken from the stem cell graft. This chain is built from TRBV30 and TRBJ1-5; the D gene is possibly TRBD1, with 6 bases matching. The base sequence is TGTGCCTGGAGTGTACGGGGCAGGGGAGAAGATCAGCCCCAGCATTTT. The resulting protein is CAWSVRGRGEDQPQHF.